The rows below give T cell receptor beta chains drawn from one sample of a study of cytomegalovirus exposure and HLA in healthy donors. This table comes from immunoSEQ multiplex PCR, and its TCRdb copy is limited to in-frame clones, with some not included. The sample gives about 99,000 clones, roughly 75% of which show up once; approximately 2% is in the top ten. Sequencing was performed on PBMCs. These receptors originate from a woman in her thirties or forties in good health and CMV-seronegative. CDR3s include the opening cysteine and the closing phenylalanine or tryptophan. Clone size, where shown, is once, few, many, or a class for clones that have expanded.

TRBV6-5	-	TRBJ2-5	CASSYGSQETQYF
TRBV4-1	-	TRBJ2-2	CASSLGSGTGVRELFF
TRBV7-2	-	TRBJ2-1	CASSDSYNEQFF
TRBV4-2	-	TRBJ1-6	CASSQGKQVSNSPLHF
TRBV19	-	TRBJ2-7	CASSTQGLAGARVAQYF
TRBV11-3	-	TRBJ2-1	CASSSSAGEGFNEQFF
TRBV7-9	-	TRBJ2-5	CASSADLGETQYF
TRBV28	-	TRBJ2-1	CASSFELAGSNEQFF
TRBV4-3	-	TRBJ2-7	CASSQEPVRQQYF
TRBV19	-	TRBJ1-6	CASSRGRQGNSPLHF
TRBV28	-	TRBJ2-7	CASTLTTTPTYEQYF
TRBV6-1	-	TRBJ1-5	CASSGTGLSNQPQHF
TRBV11-2	few	TRBJ1-2	CASSLAGARGYTF
TRBV28	-	TRBJ1-6	CAGRGVGNSPLHF
TRBV11-3	-	TRBJ1-1	CASSKGGAEAFF
TRBV11-1	-	TRBJ2-1	CASSLPPSGKNNEQFF
TRBV28	-	TRBJ2-6	CASSPGQERANVLTF
TRBV11-2	few	TRBJ2-7	CASSHAGDEQYF
TRBV7-8	-	TRBJ2-1	CASTPEVLAGGPLGFRQFF
TRBV4-3	-	TRBJ2-1	CASSQQQGLEQFF
TRBV11-1	-	TRBJ2-1	CASSSPGQGSYNEQFF
TRBV4-3	-	-	CASSQVVLSWGSGSQSYEQYF
TRBV19	once	TRBJ2-1	CASSVSGNSYNEQFF
TRBV11-2	once	TRBJ2-1	CASSLGLALDNEQFF
TRBV5-1	-	TRBJ1-3	CASSRPDSPGSGNTIYF
TRBV30	-	TRBJ1-2	CAWMGLQTTF
TRBV28	-	TRBJ2-1	CASSLPGQGPPQRDLHEQFF
TRBV4-3	-	TRBJ2-7	CASSQRQGRDEQYF
TRBV6-6	few	TRBJ1-3	CASRGTGSGNTIYF
TRBV4-3	-	TRBJ2-1	CASSQDSRIGNEQFF
TRBV19	-	TRBJ2-7	CASSIDLRRDLSYEQYF
TRBV19	-	-	CASSTGQRSYEQYF
TRBV4-1	-	TRBJ2-7	CASSQISGLLEQYF
TRBV7-2	-	TRBJ1-6	CASSLRQYNSPLHF
TRBV5-5	-	TRBJ2-4	CASSEGQGVYKNIQYF
TRBV23-1	-	TRBJ1-3	CASSQGQGDGNTIYF
TRBV4-2	-	TRBJ1-2	CASTDRELNGYTF
TRBV5-1	-	TRBJ2-3	CASSLGDTTTDTQYF
TRBV4-1	-	TRBJ1-4	CASSQVSGFGEKLFF
TRBV6-4	few	TRBJ1-2	CASSRTGEDGYTF
TRBV27	-	TRBJ2-2	CASVAGNVLNTGELFF
TRBV4-3	few	TRBJ2-1	CASSQGSMQFF
TRBV7-2	-	TRBJ2-2	CASSSPLLSTNTGELFF
TRBV30	few	TRBJ1-6	CAWAGQGSPLHF
TRBV4-1	-	TRBJ2-7	CASSITSGSSYEQYF
TRBV28	once	TRBJ2-7	CASSLRIGRSSEQYF
TRBV29-1	-	TRBJ2-7	CSVEFGSGSYEQYF
TRBV29-1	-	TRBJ2-7	CSVGTGGPVEYF
TRBV5-1	-	TRBJ2-7	CASSSRGYEQYF
TRBV28	few	TRBJ2-7	CASSSQIPSERRQYF
TRBV5-1	-	TRBJ2-1	CASSFSRAGEQFF
TRBV6-1	-	TRBJ1-1	CASTTGSNTEAFF
TRBV19	-	TRBJ1-3	CATGQGATGNTIYF
TRBV6-4	-	TRBJ2-1	CASSDHSGEGYNEQFF
TRBV4-2	-	TRBJ2-1	CASSQPGLAYNEQFF
TRBV7-3	-	TRBJ2-1	CASSPRGGRYGEQFF
TRBV4-3	-	TRBJ1-5	CASSHVRGQGAGPQHF
TRBV11-2	-	TRBJ1-1	CASSRGLNTEAFF
TRBV19	few	TRBJ1-1	CASSEQGTEAFF